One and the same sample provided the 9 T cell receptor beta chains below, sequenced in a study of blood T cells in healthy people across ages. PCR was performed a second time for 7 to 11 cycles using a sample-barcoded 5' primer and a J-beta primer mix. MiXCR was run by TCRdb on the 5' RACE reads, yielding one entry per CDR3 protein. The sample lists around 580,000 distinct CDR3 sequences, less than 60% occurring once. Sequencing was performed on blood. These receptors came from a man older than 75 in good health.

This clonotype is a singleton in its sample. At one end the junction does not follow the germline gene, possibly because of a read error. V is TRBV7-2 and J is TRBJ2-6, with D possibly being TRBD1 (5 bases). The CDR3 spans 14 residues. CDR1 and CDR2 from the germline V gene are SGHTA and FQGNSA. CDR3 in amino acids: CASSLASGADVLTF. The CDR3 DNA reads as TGTGCCAGCAGCTTAGCCTCTGGGGCCGACGTCCTGACTTTC.

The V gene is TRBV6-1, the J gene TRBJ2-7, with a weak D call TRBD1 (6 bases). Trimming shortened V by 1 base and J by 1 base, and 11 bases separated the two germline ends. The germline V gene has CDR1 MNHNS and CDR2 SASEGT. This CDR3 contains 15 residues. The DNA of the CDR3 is TGTGCCAGCAGTGAAGTTGGGGGCCCTTCCTACGAGCAGTACTTC. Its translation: CASSEVGGPSYEQYF.

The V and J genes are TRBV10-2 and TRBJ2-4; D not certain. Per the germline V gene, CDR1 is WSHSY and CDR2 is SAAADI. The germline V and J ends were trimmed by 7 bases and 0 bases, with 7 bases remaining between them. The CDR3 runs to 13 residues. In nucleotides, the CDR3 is TGCGCCAGCATAGACTTAGCCAAAAACATTCAGTACTTC. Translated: CASIDLAKNIQYF.

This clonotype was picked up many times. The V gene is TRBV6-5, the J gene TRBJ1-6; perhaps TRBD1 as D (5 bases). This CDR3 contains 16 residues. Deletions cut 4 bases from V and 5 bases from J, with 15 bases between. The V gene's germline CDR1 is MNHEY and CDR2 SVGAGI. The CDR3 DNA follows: TGTGCCAGCAGTTGGGGATTGGGCAGGGATAATTCACCCCTCCACTTT. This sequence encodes CASSWGLGRDNSPLHF.

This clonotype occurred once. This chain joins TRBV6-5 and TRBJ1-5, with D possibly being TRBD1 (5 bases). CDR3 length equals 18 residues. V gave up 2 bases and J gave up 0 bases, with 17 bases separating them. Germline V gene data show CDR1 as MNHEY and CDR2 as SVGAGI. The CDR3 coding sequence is TGTGCCAGCAGTTACCACACAACGACAGCCCCTAGCAATCAGCCCCAGCATTTT. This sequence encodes CASSYHTTTAPSNQPQHF.

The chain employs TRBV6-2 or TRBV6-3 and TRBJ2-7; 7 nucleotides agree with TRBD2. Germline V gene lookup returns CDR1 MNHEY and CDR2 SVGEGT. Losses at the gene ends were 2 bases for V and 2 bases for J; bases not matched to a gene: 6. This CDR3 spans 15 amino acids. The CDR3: CASSYAASGTYEQYF. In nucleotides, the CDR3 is TGTGCCAGCAGTTACGCGGCTAGCGGAACCTACGAGCAGTACTTC.

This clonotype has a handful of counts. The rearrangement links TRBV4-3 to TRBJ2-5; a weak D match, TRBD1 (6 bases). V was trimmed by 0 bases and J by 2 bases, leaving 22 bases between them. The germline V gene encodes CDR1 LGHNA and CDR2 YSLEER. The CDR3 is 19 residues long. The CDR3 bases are TGCGCCAGCAGCCAAGATTGGGCAGGGGCAGGGAGATGGCAAGAGACCCAGTACTTC. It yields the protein CASSQDWAGAGRWQETQYF.

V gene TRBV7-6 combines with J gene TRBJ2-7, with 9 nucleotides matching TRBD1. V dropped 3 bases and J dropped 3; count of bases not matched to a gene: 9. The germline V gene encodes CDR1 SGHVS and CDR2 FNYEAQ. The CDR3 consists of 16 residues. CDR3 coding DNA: TGTGCCAGCAGCTTCCCTCGGGACAGGGAATTCTACGAGCAGTACTTC. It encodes CASSFPRDREFYEQYF.

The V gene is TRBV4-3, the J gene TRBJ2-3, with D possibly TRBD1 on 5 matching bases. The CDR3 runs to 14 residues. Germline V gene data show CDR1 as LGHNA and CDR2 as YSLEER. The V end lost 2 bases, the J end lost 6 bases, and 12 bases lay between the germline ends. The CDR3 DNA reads TGCGCCAGCAGCCAAAGCAGGGTGTCTGATACGCAGTATTTT. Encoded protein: CASSQSRVSDTQYF.